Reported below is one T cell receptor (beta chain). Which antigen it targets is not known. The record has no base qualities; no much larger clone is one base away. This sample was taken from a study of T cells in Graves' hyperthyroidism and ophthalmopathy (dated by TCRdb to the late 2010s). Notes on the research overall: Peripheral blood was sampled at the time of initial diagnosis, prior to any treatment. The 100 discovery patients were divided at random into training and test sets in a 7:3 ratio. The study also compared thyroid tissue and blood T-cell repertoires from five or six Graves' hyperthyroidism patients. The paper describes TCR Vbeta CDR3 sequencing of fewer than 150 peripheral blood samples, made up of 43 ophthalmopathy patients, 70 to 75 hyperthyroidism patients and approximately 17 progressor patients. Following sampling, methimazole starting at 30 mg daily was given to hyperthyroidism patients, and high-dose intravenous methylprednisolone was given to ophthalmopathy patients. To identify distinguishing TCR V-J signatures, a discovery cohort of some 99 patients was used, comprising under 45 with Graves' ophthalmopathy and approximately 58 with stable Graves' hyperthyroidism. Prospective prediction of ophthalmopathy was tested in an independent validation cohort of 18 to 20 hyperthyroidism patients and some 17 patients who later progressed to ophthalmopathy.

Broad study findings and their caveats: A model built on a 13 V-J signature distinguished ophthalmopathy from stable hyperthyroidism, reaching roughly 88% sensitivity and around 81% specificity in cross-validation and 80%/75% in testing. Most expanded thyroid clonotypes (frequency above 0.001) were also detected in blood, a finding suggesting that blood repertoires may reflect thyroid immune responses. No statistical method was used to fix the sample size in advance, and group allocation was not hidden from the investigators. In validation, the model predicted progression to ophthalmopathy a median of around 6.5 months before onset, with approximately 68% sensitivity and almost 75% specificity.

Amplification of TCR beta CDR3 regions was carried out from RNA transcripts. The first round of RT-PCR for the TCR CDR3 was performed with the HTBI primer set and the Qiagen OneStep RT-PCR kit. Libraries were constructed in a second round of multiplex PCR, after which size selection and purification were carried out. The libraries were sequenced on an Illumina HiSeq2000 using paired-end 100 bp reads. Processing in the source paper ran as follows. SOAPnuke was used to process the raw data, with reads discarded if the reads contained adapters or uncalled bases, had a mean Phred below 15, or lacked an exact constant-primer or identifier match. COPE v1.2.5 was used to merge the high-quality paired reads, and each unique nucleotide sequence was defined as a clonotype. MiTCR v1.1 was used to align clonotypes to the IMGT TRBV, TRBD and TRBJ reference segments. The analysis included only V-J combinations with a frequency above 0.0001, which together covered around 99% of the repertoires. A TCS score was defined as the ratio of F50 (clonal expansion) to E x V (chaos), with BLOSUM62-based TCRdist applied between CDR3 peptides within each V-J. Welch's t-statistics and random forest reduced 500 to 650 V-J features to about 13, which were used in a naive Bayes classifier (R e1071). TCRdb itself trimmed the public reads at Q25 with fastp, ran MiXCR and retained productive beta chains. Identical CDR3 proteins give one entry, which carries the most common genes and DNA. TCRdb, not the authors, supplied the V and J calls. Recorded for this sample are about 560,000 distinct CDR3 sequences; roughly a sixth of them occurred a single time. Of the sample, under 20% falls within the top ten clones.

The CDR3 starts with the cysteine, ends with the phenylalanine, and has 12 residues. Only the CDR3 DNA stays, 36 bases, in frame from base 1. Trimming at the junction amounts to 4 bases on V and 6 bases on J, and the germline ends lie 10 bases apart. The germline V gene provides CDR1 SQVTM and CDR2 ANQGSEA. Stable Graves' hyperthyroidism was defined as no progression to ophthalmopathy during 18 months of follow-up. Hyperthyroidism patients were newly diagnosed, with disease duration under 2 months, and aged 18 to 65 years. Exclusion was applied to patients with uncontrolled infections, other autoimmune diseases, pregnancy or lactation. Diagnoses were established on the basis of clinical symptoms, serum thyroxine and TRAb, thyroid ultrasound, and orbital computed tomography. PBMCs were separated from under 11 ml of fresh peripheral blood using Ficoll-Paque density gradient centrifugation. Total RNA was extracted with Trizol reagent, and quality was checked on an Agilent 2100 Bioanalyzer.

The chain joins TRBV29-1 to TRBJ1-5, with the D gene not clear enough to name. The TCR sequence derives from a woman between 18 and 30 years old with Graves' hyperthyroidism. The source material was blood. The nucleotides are TGCAGCGTTGTCGTGTGGGGTCAGCCCCAGCATTTT. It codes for CSVVVWGQPQHF.